These 3 T cell receptor beta chains were all obtained from the same sample, sequenced in a study of cytomegalovirus exposure and HLA in healthy donors. Primers: 60 Vbeta forward and 13 Jbeta reverse. The data were produced by immunoSEQ multiplex PCR, yet TCRdb's version contains in-frame clones alone and is incomplete. The table lists over 85,000 clones, about 83% of them singletons. Sequencing used PBMCs. Receptors originate from a female donor in good health and CMV-seropositive.

J is TRBJ1-1 and V is TRBV5-1, with D tentatively TRBD1 (6 bases). Deletions cut 4 bases from V and 8 bases from J, with 15 bases between. Germline values: CDR1 SGHRS, CDR2 YFSETQ. The CDR3 spans 13 residues. The CDR3 nucleotides read TGCGCCAGCAGCCCAAGGGGGGGCCAAGAAGCTTTCTTT. As protein: CASSPRGGQEAFF.

This sequence joins TRBV10-3 and TRBJ1-4; D is ambiguous. This CDR3 comprises 13 residues. Trimming shortened V by 2 bases and J by 8 bases, and 9 bases separated the two germline ends. The germline gives CDR1 ENHRY, CDR2 SYGVKD. CDR3: CAISEGVGEKLFF. CDR3 sequence (DNA): TGTGCCATCAGTGAGGGAGTTGGCGAAAAACTGTTTTTT.

The chain uses TRBV15 and TRBJ1-1; D remains ambiguous. The CDR3 has 15 residues. In germline, CDR1 is LNHNV, CDR2 YYDKDF (reference sequence). Trimming stripped 0 bases from V and 1 base from J, with 9 bases between. CDR3 sequence (DNA): TGTGCCACCAGCAGAGATCCGGCAGGGAACACTGAAGCTTTCTTT. Translated: CATSRDPAGNTEAFF.